Listed here are 9 T cell receptor beta chains from one sample, sequenced in a study of cytomegalovirus exposure and HLA in healthy donors. The PCR employed 60 Vbeta primers together with 13 Jbeta primers. The method was immunoSEQ multiplex PCR; TCRdb's version includes in-frame clones alone and lacks a portion of them. This table holds about 160,000 clones, more than 75% found once. Sequencing used PBMCs. The receptors stem from a girl aged 10 to 17 in good health and CMV-seropositive.

This clone was counted once. The rearrangement links TRBV18 to TRBJ1-5; TRBD1 matches at 9 bases. The CDR3 is 14 residues long. With 3 bases clipped from V and 6 bases from J, the junction kept 3 bases outside the gene matches. From germline, CDR1 is KGHSH and CDR2 LQKENI. CDR3 region: CASSPGTGTQPQHF. DNA for the CDR3: TGTGCCAGCTCACCGGGGACAGGGACTCAGCCCCAGCATTTT.

The V call is TRBV27, the J call TRBJ2-2, with D maybe TRBD2 (5 bases). The CDR3 consists of 19 residues. The germline gives CDR1 MNHEY, CDR2 SMNVEV (reference sequence). V gave up 0 bases and J gave up 5 bases, with 22 bases separating them. The CDR3 region is CASSLSISAGGRSTGELFF. In nucleotides, the CDR3 is TGTGCCAGCAGTTTATCGATAAGTGCGGGCGGCAGGAGTACCGGGGAGCTGTTTTTT.

Comments on this clone: Other DNA sequences in this specimen translate into the identical CDR3. The chain has TRBV27 and TRBJ1-3; a weak D match, TRBD1 (6 bases). V was shortened by 5 bases and J by 0 bases, with 14 bases between the two germline ends. The germline V gene encodes CDR1 MNHEY and CDR2 SMNVEV (reference sequence). The CDR3 length is 16 residues. For the CDR3, the DNA is TGTGCCAGCAGTAACACGACAGGCTTCTCTGGAAACACCATATATTTT. Amino acids: CASSNTTGFSGNTIYF.

The table lists this clone with a few counts. The J gene is TRBJ2-6, the V gene TRBV5-6; possibly TRBD1 for D (5 bases). This CDR3 has 17 amino acids. Trimming cost V 5 bases and J 0 bases, with 15 bases left between them. Germline CDR1 SGHDT, CDR2 YYEEEE. The chain's CDR3 is CASSDRLKSSGANVLTF. DNA of the CDR3: TGTGCCAGCAGTGACAGATTAAAGAGCTCTGGGGCCAACGTCCTGACTTTC.

J is TRBJ1-5 and V is TRBV19; D is uncertain. The CDR3 totals 14 residues. Trimming left V 3 bases short and J 3 bases short, with 9 bases between. Germline CDR1 LNHDA, CDR2 SQIVND (reference sequence). The CDR3 region is CASSMGATNQPQHF. CDR3 nucleotide sequence: TGTGCCAGTAGTATGGGAGCTACCAATCAGCCCCAGCATTTT.

This chain links TRBV6-4 with TRBJ2-2; D ambiguous. This CDR3 spans 15 amino acids. V gave up 0 bases and J gave up 7 bases, with 12 bases separating them. CDR1 is MRHNA, CDR2 SNTAGT, per germline. The CDR3 is CASSDSTRGGGELFF. The CDR3 DNA follows: TGTGCCAGCAGTGACTCCACTCGAGGTGGCGGGGAGCTGTTTTTT.

The chain employs TRBV6-1 and TRBJ1-1, with TRBD1 matching over 9 bases. With 6 bases clipped from V and 4 bases from J, the junction kept 6 bases outside the gene matches. This CDR3 has 14 amino acids. Germline values: CDR1 MNHNS, CDR2 SASEGT. This CDR3 is CASRLGQGSTEAFF. The CDR3 DNA reads TGTGCCAGCAGGTTAGGACAGGGGTCCACTGAAGCTTTCTTT.

This clone appeared once. This chain uses TRBV9 with TRBJ1-1, with TRBD1 matching 7 bases. The length of the CDR3 is 15 residues. After removal of 4 bases from V and 1 base from J, the junction contained 7 bases not matched to a gene. Germline V gene sequence: CDR1 SGDLS, CDR2 YYNGEE. CDR3 amino acids: CASSLKGAGNTEAFF. The CDR3 region has the DNA TGTGCCAGCAGCCTTAAGGGGGCCGGGAACACTGAAGCTTTCTTT.

The chain couples TRBV29-1 to TRBJ2-5, with a possible D match to TRBD2 (6 bases). This CDR3 has 11 amino acids. Deletions cut 1 base from V and 8 bases from J, with 8 bases between. Per the germline V gene, CDR1 is SQVTM and CDR2 is ANQGSEA. The CDR3 spells CSVEVLATQYF. The CDR3 nucleotides are TGCAGCGTTGAAGTACTAGCCACCCAGTACTTC.